The 24 T cell receptor beta chains given below trace back to one sample, sequenced in a study of PD-L1 blockade in urothelial cancer. Sequenced by immunoSEQ multiplex PCR; TCRdb stores in-frame clones only, minus some. The profile covers 25,000 to 35,000 clones, with 79% appearing a single time and around 3.1% taken by the ten largest. As for time point: peripheral blood 6 weeks after treatment start. The sequences come from PBMCs, collected around atezolizumab (anti-PD-L1) treatment. The receptors stem from a man aged 65 to 85 with urothelial cancer.

The chain couples TRBV19 to TRBJ2-5, with D maybe TRBD2 (7 bases). Deletions cut 4 bases from V and 3 bases from J, with 15 bases between. The CDR3 runs to 15 residues. Germline loops: CDR1 LNHDA, CDR2 SQIVND (reference sequence). The CDR3 DNA reads TGTGCCAGTAGTAGATCAGGGGAGGGGGAAGAGACCCAGTACTTC. Its protein is CASSRSGEGEETQYF.

The rearrangement joins TRBV10-3 to TRBJ1-1; TRBD1 is a possible D gene (6 bases). Trimming left V 11 bases short and J 3 bases short, with 16 bases between. The CDR3 contains 13 residues. Germline V CDR1 and CDR2: ENHRY, SYGVKD. CDR3 DNA sequence: TGTGCCGCCCGGGTGTCAGGGGACACTGAAGCTTTCTTT. This sequence encodes CAARVSGDTEAFF.

This clone was seen once. V and J are TRBV27 and TRBJ2-7, with D tentatively TRBD1 (5 bases). Trimming took off 6 bases at V and 0 bases at J, with 12 bases between the two ends. Germline assignment: CDR1 MNHEY and CDR2 SMNVEV (reference sequence). The CDR3 sequence is 14 residues long. The CDR3 coding sequence is TGTGCCAGCAGGCCCCGGACATACTCCTACGAGCAGTACTTC. It yields the protein CASRPRTYSYEQYF.

The CDR3 region has the DNA TGTGCCAGCAGCTTAGCCGGGGGTGAGCAGTTCTTC. Translated, it gives CASSLAGGEQFF. V and J are TRBV7-9 and TRBJ2-1; tentative D call: TRBD2 (6 bases). Deletions cut 0 bases from V and 9 bases from J, with 6 bases between. This CDR3 is built from 12 residues. Looked up from germline, CDR1 is SEHNR and CDR2 is FQNEAQ (reference sequence).

This clone is a singleton in its sample. The chain combines TRBV19 with TRBJ2-2; 11 bases line up with TRBD2. The ends lost 3 bases at V and 0 bases at J; junction bases unmatched: 3. Germline V lookup: CDR1 LNHDA, CDR2 SQIVND (reference sequence). The length of the CDR3 is 17 residues. CDR3 in amino acids: CASSILTSGANTGELFF. CDR3 bases: TGTGCCAGTAGTATTTTGACTAGCGGGGCGAACACCGGGGAGCTGTTTTTT.

The chain couples TRBV7-9 to TRBJ2-5, with 10 bases matching TRBD2. V dropped 5 bases and J dropped 5; count of bases not matched to a gene: 8. Per the germline V gene, CDR1 is SEHNR and CDR2 is FQNEAQ (reference sequence). This CDR3 has 15 amino acids. CDR3 DNA: TGTGCCAGCAGCCTAACTAGCGGGGCTGAGGAGACCCAGTACTTC. Its translation: CASSLTSGAEETQYF.

This sequence joins TRBV4-3 and TRBJ2-4; the match to TRBD2 covers 7 bases. CDR3 length: 19 amino acids. V shed 0 bases, J shed 0 bases, and the junction held 11 bases outside the gene matches. Germline CDR1 LGHNA, CDR2 YSLEER. CDR3 in amino acids: CASSQDGKGTKLAKNIQYF. In nucleotides, the CDR3 is TGCGCCAGCAGCCAAGATGGCAAGGGGACTAAGCTAGCCAAAAACATTCAGTACTTC.

The gene calls are TRBV4-2 and TRBJ2-1; 10 positions match TRBD1. Losses at the gene ends were 4 bases for V and 7 bases for J; bases not matched to a gene: 16. The CDR3 runs 18 residues. Per germline, CDR1 LGHNA and CDR2 YNFKEQ. The CDR3 protein is CASSLLSGRDRGGNEQFF. CDR3 bases: TGTGCCAGCAGCCTGTTATCAGGCCGGGACAGGGGTGGGAATGAGCAGTTCTTC.

V and J are TRBV21-1 and TRBJ1-2; the DNA was not used to check the table's D call, TRBD1. TRBV21-1 is a pseudogene locus. The CDR3 runs to 16 residues. Written as DNA, the CDR3 is TGTGCCAGCAGCAAAGAGATTGAAGGGGGCAACTATGGCTACACCTTC. Its translation: CASSKEIEGGNYGYTF.

The V and J genes are TRBV2 and TRBJ2-2; 9 nucleotides match TRBD1. CDR1 and CDR2 from the germline V gene are SNHLY and FYNNEI. V was pared by 5 bases and J by 9 bases, with 4 bases of the junction left unmatched. The CDR3 runs to 13 residues. CDR3 bases: TGTGCCAGCAGTCGACAGGGGGGCCGGGAGCTGTTTTTT. Its translation: CASSRQGGRELFF.

The chain links TRBV4-2 to TRBJ1-5, with D hard to call. Per the germline V gene, CDR1 is LGHNA and CDR2 is YNFKEQ. V was trimmed by 0 bases and J by 8 bases, leaving 11 bases between them. This CDR3 region has 14 residues. The CDR3 nucleotides are TGTGCCAGCAGCCAAGATGAGGGAGTGGAGCCCCAGCATTTT. Translating it yields CASSQDEGVEPQHF.

The chain links TRBV5-5 to TRBJ1-6, with 7 nucleotides matching TRBD1. Trimming at V came to 2 bases and at J to 7 bases, leaving 6 bases not matched to a gene. The CDR3 runs 15 residues. Germline lookup yields CDR1 SGHKS and CDR2 YYEKEE (reference sequence). The CDR3 region is CASSFFEQGNSPLHF. As DNA, the CDR3 is TGTGCCAGCAGCTTTTTTGAACAGGGGAATTCACCCCTCCACTTT.

The J gene is TRBJ2-1, the V gene TRBV11-2, with D possibly matching TRBD1 (6 bases). Trimming cost V 3 bases and J 2 bases, with 11 bases left between them. This CDR3 region has 15 residues. CDR1 and CDR2 from the germline V gene are SGHAT and FQNNGV. CDR3 coding DNA: TGTGCCAGCAGCTTGTTGGGGGCCACCTACAATGAGCAGTTCTTC. Protein product: CASSLLGATYNEQFF. Based on the CDR3 plus reference TRBV11-2 and TRBJ2-1, the full variable domain is EAGVAQSPRYKIIEKRQSVAFWCNPISGHATLYWYQQILGQGPKLLIQFQNNGVVDDSQLPKDRFSAERLKGVDSTLKIQPAKLEDSAVYLCASSLLGATYNEQFFGPGTRLTVL.

This chain links TRBV19 with TRBJ2-2; the D gene is possibly TRBD1 (5 bases). Germline-derived CDR1 and CDR2 are LNHDA and SQIVND (reference sequence). The CDR3 runs to 14 residues. Trimming left V 5 bases short and J 1 base short, with 8 bases between. The CDR3 nucleotides read TGTGCCAGTAGTGAAACAGGGAACACCGGGGAGCTGTTTTTT. Its translation: CASSETGNTGELFF. The variable domain in full, with the rest retrieved from reference TRBV19 and TRBJ2-2, is DGGITQSPKYLFRKEGQNVTLSCEQNLNHDAMYWYRQDPGQGLRLIYYSQIVNDFQKGDIAEGYSVSREKKESFPLTVTSAQKNPTAFYLCASSETGNTGELFFGEGSRLTVL.

This chain's CDR3 is CASSSLGGETETQYF. The DNA for the CDR3 is TGCGCCAGCAGTTCACTTGGGGGGGAAACAGAGACCCAGTACTTC. The chain joins TRBV5-1 to TRBJ2-5; TRBD2 matches 7 bases. In germline, CDR1 is SGHRS, CDR2 YFSETQ. The CDR3 contains 15 residues. Trimming took 5 bases from V and 4 from J; bases not matched to a gene: 11.

This clone was counted a single time. The CDR3 loop is CASSLGGASSYNEQFF. CDR3 DNA sequence: TGTGCCAGCAGTCTCGGGGGGGCCAGCTCCTACAATGAGCAGTTCTTC. V gene TRBV7-3 combines with J gene TRBJ2-1, with 8 bases that match TRBD2. There are 16 residues in the CDR3. Germline CDR1 and CDR2: SGHTA and FQGTGA. V gave up 6 bases and J gave up 0 bases; unmatched junction bases: 7.

The V gene is TRBV18, the J gene TRBJ2-5; TRBD1 matches 9 bases. The germline gives CDR1 KGHSH, CDR2 LQKENI. The CDR3 extends over 19 amino acids. J was trimmed by 2 bases and V by 6 bases; bases with no gene match: 19. CDR3 nucleotide sequence: TGTGCCAGCTCCTCTCAAAGGGGGACCCGGGACAGGGATCAAGAGACCCAGTACTTC. Encoded protein: CASSSQRGTRDRDQETQYF.

The rearrangement joins TRBV19 to TRBJ2-3; 7 bases line up with TRBD2. Germline trimming cut 3 bases from V and 2 bases from J; bases unmatched to any gene: 5. The germline gives CDR1 LNHDA, CDR2 SQIVND (reference sequence). The CDR3 is 15 residues long. This CDR3 reads CASSIRAGHTDTQYF. Written as DNA, the CDR3 is TGTGCCAGTAGTATCCGAGCGGGGCACACAGATACGCAGTATTTT. Variable domain in full (rest from reference TRBV19 and TRBJ2-3): DGGITQSPKYLFRKEGQNVTLSCEQNLNHDAMYWYRQDPGQGLRLIYYSQIVNDFQKGDIAEGYSVSREKKESFPLTVTSAQKNPTAFYLCASSIRAGHTDTQYFGPGTRLTVL.

The chain carries TRBV10-3 and TRBJ1-2, with D perhaps TRBD1 (5 bases). This CDR3 has 14 amino acids. V lost 4 bases, J lost 3 bases, and 12 bases lay in between. The germline CDR1 and CDR2 sequences are ENHRY and SYGVKD. The CDR3 sequence: CAISAPGGDYGYTF. The CDR3 coding sequence is TGTGCCATCAGTGCTCCGGGGGGGGACTATGGCTACACCTTC.

V usage is TRBV5-1 and J usage is TRBJ2-2; possible D gene TRBD2, 5 bases. The germline CDR1 and CDR2 sequences are SGHRS and YFSETQ. The CDR3 spans 15 residues. Trimming left V 0 bases short and J 2 bases short, with 8 bases between. Here the CDR3 DNA reads TGCGCCAGCAGCTTGGGAGGGATAAACACCGGGGAGCTGTTTTTT. This translates into CASSLGGINTGELFF.

CDR3 amino acids: CASSQVNGFRETQYF. In DNA, the CDR3 is TGTGCCAGCAGCCAAGTAAACGGGTTTCGAGAGACCCAGTACTTC. V and J are TRBV14 and TRBJ2-5; D not certain. This CDR3 is built from 15 residues. Trimming cost V 1 base and J 4 bases, with 13 bases left between them. Looked up from germline, CDR1 is SGHDN and CDR2 is FVKESK.

The chain is built from TRBV29-1 and TRBJ2-1; D is possibly TRBD2 (6 bases). V lost 7 bases and J lost 13, with 17 bases in between. The germline V gene encodes CDR1 SQVTM and CDR2 ANQGSEA. The CDR3 is made up of 11 amino acids. CDR3 sequence (DNA): TGCAGCGCCCCAGAGGGACTTCGACAGTTCTTC. Its translation: CSAPEGLRQFF.

The genes are TRBV19 and TRBJ1-4; TRBD1 agrees at 11 bases. Germline V CDR1 and CDR2: LNHDA, SQIVND (reference sequence). Losses at the gene ends were 8 bases for V and 2 bases for J; bases not matched to a gene: 7. The length of the CDR3 is 16 residues. As DNA, the CDR3 is TGTGCCAGTCGGACAGGGGGCCTGGCGACTAATGAAAAACTGTTTTTT. Translating it yields CASRTGGLATNEKLFF.

This chain uses TRBV30 with TRBJ2-7; 8 positions match TRBD1. The J segment lost 3 bases and the V segment lost 4 bases, leaving 2 bases of the junction unmatched. The CDR3 is 12 residues long. The germline V gene encodes CDR1 GTSNPN and CDR2 SVGIG (reference sequence). CDR3 coding DNA: TGTGCCTGGACCGACAGGGGCTACGAGCAGTACTTC. Protein sequence: CAWTDRGYEQYF.